The sequence of this T cell receptor beta chain was determined in a study of blood T cells in healthy people across ages. Study findings and constraints: Naive and antigen-experienced cells were not separated, limiting conclusive comparison. Older individuals had lower TCR beta diversity per million T cells (the decline was roughly linear).

The V gene's germline CDR1 is DFQATT and CDR2 SNEGSKA (reference sequence). Trimming took off 5 bases at V and 6 bases at J, with 14 bases between the two ends. The CDR3 covers 12 residues. Using a J-beta primer mix together with a sample-barcoded 5' primer, a second PCR was run for about 6 to 11 cycles. Unique molecular identifiers of 12 random nucleotides labeled each cDNA. TCRdb processed the 5' RACE reads anew with MiXCR; each CDR3 protein has one entry. Counted here are 650,000 to 1,000,000 distinct CDR3 sequences, roughly 34% occurring once; the ten biggest clones make up 10% to 15%. This clonotype has at least ten counts. Its antigen remains unknown.

The sequencing sample was made of blood. The J gene is TRBJ2-7, the V gene TRBV20-1; D is unresolved. The sequence came from a man aged 18 to 35 in good health. CDR3: CSALRSPLEQYF. In DNA form, the CDR3 reads TGCAGTGCTCTGAGGTCCCCACTCGAGCAGTACTTC.